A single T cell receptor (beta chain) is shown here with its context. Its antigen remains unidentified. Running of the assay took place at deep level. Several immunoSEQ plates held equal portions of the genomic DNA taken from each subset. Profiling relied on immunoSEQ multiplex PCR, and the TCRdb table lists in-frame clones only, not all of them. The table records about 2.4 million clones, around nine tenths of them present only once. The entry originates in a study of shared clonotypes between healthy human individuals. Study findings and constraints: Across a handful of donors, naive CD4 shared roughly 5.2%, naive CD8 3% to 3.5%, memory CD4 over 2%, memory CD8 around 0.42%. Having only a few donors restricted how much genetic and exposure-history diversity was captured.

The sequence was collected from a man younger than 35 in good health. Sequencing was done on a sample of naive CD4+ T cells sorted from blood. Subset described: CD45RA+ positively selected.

The CDR3 DNA reads as TGTGCCAGCAGCCAGCCGAAATTGTCTAACTATGGCTACACCTTC. Protein: CASSQPKLSNYGYTF. The chain couples TRBV28 to TRBJ1-2, with D unresolved. The CDR3 totals 15 residues. Germline CDR1 and CDR2: MDHEN and SYDVKM. Trimming removed 6 bases from V and 0 bases from J, with 14 bases in between.